The rows below give T cell receptor beta chains drawn from one sample of a study of T cell changes during pregnancy in multiple sclerosis. Assay: immunoSEQ multiplex PCR; the TCRdb copy retains only in-frame clones and omits some. The sample records approximately 69,000 clones, around 94% being singletons. Sample: peripheral blood, taken in the third trimester of pregnancy. The source is a female donor with multiple sclerosis, enrolled in a pregnancy study. CDR3s include the opening cysteine and the closing phenylalanine or tryptophan. D genes are given only for firm matches. Not every row has a clone size; where given, it reads once, few, many or a size class.

TRBJ2-1 | . | once | TRBV6-1 | 15 | CASIMIGGYYNEQFF | TGTGCCAGCATTATGATTGGCGGGTACTACAATGAGCAGTTCTTC
TRBJ1-4 | . | . | TRBV7-9 | 13 | CASRQGFGEKLFF | TGTGCCAGCAGGCAGGGTTTTGGTGAAAAACTGTTTTTT
TRBJ2-5 | . | . | TRBV7-2 | 14 | CASSLGSNRETQYF | TGTGCCAGCAGCTTAGGGTCTAATAGAGAGACCCAGTACTTC
TRBJ2-5 | . | . | TRBV11-2 | 15 | CASSLQGWGQETQYF | TGTGCCAGCAGCCTCCAGGGGTGGGGCCAAGAGACCCAGTACTTC
TRBJ1-4 | TRBD1 | once | TRBV4-3 | 14 | CASSRTGGREKLFF | TGCGCCAGCAGTCGGACAGGGGGGAGGGAAAAACTGTTTTTT
TRBJ1-1 | . | . | TRBV5-6 | 11 | CASSLISEAFF | TGTGCCAGCAGCTTGATCTCTGAAGCTTTCTTT
TRBJ1-2 | TRBD1 | . | TRBV6-5 | 13 | CASSRQGAGGYTF | TGTGCCAGCAGCCGACAGGGGGCTGGGGGCTACACCTTC
TRBJ2-7 | . | . | TRBV4-3 | 16 | CASSQDRVGGKDEQYF | TGCGCCAGCAGCCAAGATCGGGTAGGGGGAAAGGACGAGCAGTACTTC
TRBJ2-1 | . | . | TRBV4-2 | 15 | CASSSGSPSYNEQFF | TGTGCCAGCAGCTCAGGGTCTCCCTCCTACAATGAGCAGTTCTTC
TRBJ1-2 | . | . | TRBV10-3 | 15 | CASSRTVQFNYGYTF | TGTGCCAGCTCCCGGACAGTTCAATTTAACTATGGCTACACCTTC
TRBJ2-7 | TRBD1 | . | TRBV18 | 16 | CASSSRTGADLSEQYF | TGTGCCAGCTCATCCCGGACAGGGGCTGACCTTAGCGAGCAGTACTTC
TRBJ1-2 | . | . | TRBV27 | 15 | CASSFNPNPGYGYTF | TGTGCCAGCAGTTTCAACCCGAACCCGGGCTATGGCTACACCTTC
TRBJ2-7 | . | . | TRBV14 | 14 | CASSWSTGTYEQYF | TGTGCCAGCAGTTGGTCTACAGGGACCTACGAGCAGTACTTC
TRBJ2-5 | . | once | TRBV27 | 11 | CASSKGETQYF | TGTGCCAGCAGCAAGGGGGAGACCCAGTACTTC
TRBJ2-7 | . | . | TRBV5-6 | 13 | CASSYTAAEEQYF | TGTGCCAGCAGCTACACAGCGGCGGAGGAGCAGTACTTC
TRBJ1-6 | . | . | TRBV7-2 | 17 | CASSSIGGEQANSPLHF | TGTGCCAGCAGCTCCATCGGGGGAGAACAAGCTAATTCACCCCTCCACTTT
TRBJ1-2 | . | . | TRBV6-1 | 19 | CASSGTFLFGGWFSYGYTF | TGTGCCAGCAGTGGGACCTTCCTCTTCGGGGGTTGGTTTTCTTATGGCTACACCTTC
TRBJ1-2 | . | . | TRBV2 | 13 | CASRGGLLYGYTF | TGTGCCAGCAGGGGGGGTCTCCTCTATGGCTACACCTTC
TRBJ1-4 | . | . | TRBV10-3 | 15 | CAIRAGGATNEKLFF | TGTGCCATCAGGGCCGGCGGAGCAACTAATGAAAAACTGTTTTTT
TRBJ1-2 | . | . | TRBV2 | 12 | CASSPQGYGYTF | TGTGCCAGCAGCCCACAGGGATATGGCTACACCTTC
TRBJ1-2 | TRBD1 | . | TRBV27 | 15 | CASSRRTGANYGYTF | TGTGCCAGCAGTCGCCGGACAGGGGCTAACTATGGCTACACCTTC
TRBJ1-4 | TRBD1 | . | TRBV9 | 15 | CASSVQGALGEKLFF | TGTGCCAGCAGCGTACAGGGGGCTTTGGGTGAAAAACTGTTTTTT